This T cell receptor beta chain originates from a study of T cell responses to AZD1222 COVID-19 vaccine. The table came from immunoSEQ multiplex PCR; TCRdb's copy has only in-frame clones and leaves some out. This table has about 96,000 clones, 90% appearing once. Study-level points and caveats: Spike-specific TCR breadth rose after two AZD1222 doses, and depth rose as well.

Of note for this clone: Its antigen remains unknown.

Germline loops: CDR1 SGHAT, CDR2 FQNNGV. This CDR3 spans 14 amino acids. Unmatched junction bases numbered 6, after V lost 2 bases and J lost 5 bases. This receptor was taken from an adult in good health. The chain employs TRBV11-2 and TRBJ2-7, with TRBD1 matching over 7 bases. The input for sequencing was peripheral blood, taken on day 0 of AZD1222 vaccination. CDR3: CASSLRGGFHEQYF. The CDR3, as DNA: TGTGCCAGCAGCTTACGAGGGGGCTTCCACGAGCAGTACTTC. Supplemented by reference TRBV11-2 and TRBJ2-7, the full variable domain reads EAGVAQSPRYKIIEKRQSVAFWCNPISGHATLYWYQQILGQGPKLLIQFQNNGVVDDSQLPKDRFSAERLKGVDSTLKIQPAKLEDSAVYLCASSLRGGFHEQYFGPGTRLTVT.